The 32 T cell receptor beta chains below were found in one sample sequenced in a study of T cell responses to AZD1222 COVID-19 vaccine. The repertoire was sequenced with immunoSEQ multiplex PCR; TCRdb's copy has only in-frame clones and lacks some. The table lists 95,000 to 110,000 clones, around nine tenths of them singletons. Material: peripheral blood, obtained 28 days after the second AZD1222 dose. The receptor source for this set is an adult who received the AZD1222 COVID-19 vaccine.

The rearrangement uses TRBV4-1 and TRBJ1-1, with D possibly matching TRBD1 (5 bases). V was trimmed by 5 bases and J by 1 base, leaving 17 bases between them. The CDR3 extends over 16 amino acids. Germline V CDR1 and CDR2: MGHRA, YSYEKL. CDR3 amino acids: CASSILWGSENTEAFF. As DNA, the CDR3 is TGCGCCAGCAGCATCCTTTGGGGGTCCGAGAACACTGAAGCTTTCTTT.

The V call is TRBV6-1, the J call TRBJ2-1, with unresolved D. V shed 2 bases and J shed 9 bases, with 14 bases lying between them. Germline CDR1 reads MNHNS; CDR2 reads SASEGT. The CDR3 spans 14 residues. This chain's CDR3 is CASSEYPRGSEQFF. CDR3 nucleotide sequence: TGTGCCAGCAGTGAATACCCACGAGGTTCTGAGCAGTTCTTC.

The chain joins TRBV19 to TRBJ1-1, with D hard to call. The V gene lost 6 bases and the J gene lost 0 bases, with 11 bases spanning the gap. The CDR3 extends over 14 amino acids. The germline CDR1 and CDR2 sequences are LNHDA and SQIVND (reference sequence). The CDR3 loop reads CASSEYVLNTEAFF. CDR3 nucleotides: TGTGCCAGTAGCGAATATGTTTTGAACACTGAAGCTTTCTTT.

Note on this clone: This sample includes further DNA sequences coding for the same CDR3. The J gene is TRBJ2-5, the V gene TRBV10-2, with a possible D match to TRBD2 (6 bases). Germline CDR1 reads WSHSY; CDR2 reads SAAADI. Trimming took off 9 bases at V and 3 bases at J, with 14 bases between the two ends. This CDR3 region has 13 residues. The CDR3 nucleotides read TGCGCCAGTGGGACTGCCGAAAAAGAGACCCAGTACTTC. This codes for CASGTAEKETQYF.

There are a few counts of this clone. The CDR3 DNA sequence: TGCGCCAGCTGTGACGGGAGGAGCTACGAGCAGTACTTC. It translates to CASCDGRSYEQYF. The chain recombines TRBV5-1 with TRBJ2-7, with 7 bases fitting TRBD2. V was clipped by 7 bases and J by 3 bases; unmatched bases: 7. CDR1 SGHRS and CDR2 YFSETQ come from the germline V gene. CDR3 length equals 13 residues.

The chain combines TRBV5-1 with TRBJ1-1; D is undetermined. Germline lookup yields CDR1 SGHRS and CDR2 YFSETQ. The CDR3 is 13 amino acids. Trimming removed 3 bases from V and 8 bases from J, with 14 bases in between. This chain's CDR3 is CASSSGRDKEAFF. DNA for the CDR3: TGCGCCAGCAGCTCGGGCCGGGATAAAGAAGCTTTCTTT.

This chain joins TRBV7-9 and TRBJ2-7; D remains ambiguous. Germline V gives CDR1 SEHNR, CDR2 FQNEAQ (reference sequence). The CDR3 runs 13 residues. V was trimmed by 0 bases and J by 6 bases, leaving 9 bases between them. This CDR3 reads CASSLAGSPEQYF. CDR3 bases: TGTGCCAGCAGCTTAGCGGGATCACCCGAGCAGTACTTC. The variable domain in full, with the rest retrieved from reference TRBV7-9 and TRBJ2-7, is DTGVSQNPRHKITKRGQNVTFRCDPISEHNRLYWYRQTLGQGPEFLTYFQNEAQLEKSRLLSDRFSAERPKGSFSTLEIQRTEQGDSAMYLCASSLAGSPEQYFGPGTRLTVT.

The V and J genes are TRBV29-1 and TRBJ2-3; possible D gene TRBD1, 6 bases. Per the germline V gene, CDR1 is SQVTM and CDR2 is ANQGSEA. The V end was cut by 4 bases, the J end by 0 bases, with 17 bases between. This CDR3 is 16 amino acids long. Here the CDR3 DNA reads TGCAGCGTTGTCCGAACTCAGGGGTCTAGCACAGATACGCAGTATTTT. It translates to CSVVRTQGSSTDTQYF.

The rearrangement joins TRBV25-1 to TRBJ1-3, with D hard to call. The ends were cut back, 3 bases at V and 0 bases at J, with 12 bases in the middle. CDR3 size: 16 residues. Germline CDR1 is MGHDK and CDR2 is SYGVNS. The CDR3 DNA is TGTGCCAGCAGTGAGTTTACAAGTCTCTCTGGAAACACCATATATTTT. Amino acids: CASSEFTSLSGNTIYF.

This chain links TRBV12-3 or TRBV12-4 with TRBJ2-1; D not certain. V was pared by 1 base and J by 6 bases, with 7 bases between. The length of the CDR3 is 13 residues. CDR3 protein: CASSLVQLNEQFF. The CDR3 nucleotides are TGTGCCAGCAGTTTAGTTCAGCTCAATGAGCAGTTCTTC.

This chain uses TRBV5-1 with TRBJ1-2; tentatively, D is TRBD1 (6 bases). V was trimmed by 4 bases and J by 0 bases, leaving 16 bases between them. Germline lookup yields CDR1 SGHRS and CDR2 YFSETQ. The CDR3 loop spans 16 amino acids. The CDR3 sequence is CASSIGQYPTNYGYTF. DNA of the CDR3: TGCGCCAGCAGCATTGGACAGTATCCGACTAACTATGGCTACACCTTC.

The CDR3 nucleotides are TGCAGTGCTAGAACCGGCTATGGCTACACCTTC. Its translation is CSARTGYGYTF. The chain is built from TRBV20-1 and TRBJ1-2; D uncertain. CDR1 is DFQATT, CDR2 SNEGSKA, per germline (reference sequence). CDR3 length: 11 amino acids. The V end was cut by 2 bases, the J end by 4 bases, with 5 bases between.

The chain has TRBV6-4 and TRBJ2-3; D remains unclear. The V gene's germline CDR1 is MRHNA and CDR2 SNTAGT. V was pared by 2 bases and J by 2 bases, with 5 bases between. CDR3 length equals 13 residues. CDR3 residues: CASSDRATDTQYF. CDR3 bases: TGTGCCAGCAGTGACAGGGCCACAGATACGCAGTATTTT.

Here the CDR3 reads CASSLSRAGRETQYF. CDR3 in DNA: TGTGCCAGCAGCTTATCGAGAGCGGGGCGGGAGACCCAGTACTTC. The genes are TRBV7-2 and TRBJ2-5; 7 bases line up with TRBD2. The CDR3 runs 15 residues. Germline V lookup: CDR1 SGHTA, CDR2 FQGNSA. With 2 bases clipped from V and 5 bases from J, the junction kept 8 bases outside the gene matches.

This clone was seen once. J is TRBJ1-1 and V is TRBV4-1, with D possibly TRBD1 on 5 matching bases. The CDR3 runs 17 residues. CDR1 and CDR2 (germline): MGHRA, YSYEKL. The V end was cut by 1 base, the J end by 1 base, with 16 bases between. This CDR3 is CASSQVIRDWRNTEAFF. CDR3 coding DNA: TGCGCCAGCAGCCAAGTCATCAGGGACTGGAGGAACACTGAAGCTTTCTTT.

Here the CDR3 reads CAWSEGEKWYF. The CDR3, as DNA: TGTGCCTGGAGTGAAGGGGAAAAGTGGTACTTC. This chain connects TRBV30 to TRBJ2-7, with D maybe TRBD1 (5 bases). In germline, CDR1 is GTSNPN, CDR2 SVGIG (reference sequence). V was trimmed by 1 base and J by 12 bases, leaving 13 bases between them. The CDR3 is made up of 11 amino acids. Filled out from reference TRBV30 and TRBJ2-7, the complete variable domain reads SQTIHQWPATLVQPVGSPLSLECTVEGTSNPNLYWYRQAAGRGLQLLFYSVGIGQISSEVPQNLSASRPQDRQFILSSKKLLLSDSGFYLCAWSEGEKWYFGPGTRLTVT.

The genes are TRBV3-1 (or the pseudogene TRBV3-2) and TRBJ1-4; no definite D call. The germline V gene encodes CDR1 LGHDT and CDR2 YNNKEL (reference sequence). The CDR3 is 13 amino acids. V lost 5 bases to trimming and J lost 8 bases, with 12 bases between them. CDR3 region: CASSRIEGEKLFF. CDR3 bases: TGTGCCAGCAGCAGGATAGAGGGCGAAAAACTGTTTTTT.

The CDR3, as DNA: TGTGCCAGCCGAGCGGGGGGAACAACTAATGAAAAACTGTTTTTT. This translates into CASRAGGTTNEKLFF. This chain connects TRBV7-2 to TRBJ1-4, with D perhaps TRBD1 (5 bases). Per the germline V gene, CDR1 is SGHTA and CDR2 is FQGNSA. V shed 8 bases and J shed 0 bases, with 13 bases lying between them. This CDR3 is built from 15 residues. The full variable domain, rest sourced from reference TRBV7-2 and TRBJ1-4, is GAGVSQSPSNKVTEKGKDVELRCDPISGHTALYWYRQSLGQGLEFLIYFQGNSAPDKSGLPSDRFSAERTGGSVSTLTIQRTQQEDSAVYLCASRAGGTTNEKLFFGSGTQLSVL.

The chain joins TRBV5-4 to TRBJ2-7; possibly TRBD2 for D (7 bases). Trimming took off 4 bases at V and 3 bases at J, with 14 bases between the two ends. The CDR3 sequence is 14 residues long. Germline V gene data show CDR1 as SGHNT and CDR2 as YYREEE (reference sequence). The CDR3 DNA reads TGTGCCAGCAGCCTAGGGGGGGGAAACTACGAGCAGTACTTC. It specifies CASSLGGGNYEQYF.

The CDR3 DNA is TGTGCCAGCTCATACAGGGCGGGCACTGAAGCTTTCTTT. It specifies CASSYRAGTEAFF. The genes are TRBV18 and TRBJ1-1; D may be TRBD1 (6 bases). CDR3 length: 13 amino acids. The V and J ends lost 5 bases and 4 bases respectively, with 11 bases between them. Germline values: CDR1 KGHSH, CDR2 LQKENI.

The chain recombines TRBV6-6 with TRBJ1-5; 7 bases align to TRBD1. V gave up 9 bases and J gave up 2 bases; unmatched junction bases: 4. Germline-derived CDR1 and CDR2 are MNHNY and SVGAGI (reference sequence). This CDR3 is 13 amino acids long. The CDR3 sequence is CASRQGGNQPQHF. Here the CDR3 DNA reads TGTGCCAGTAGACAGGGAGGCAATCAGCCCCAGCATTTT.

The chain employs TRBV20-1 and TRBJ1-2; no definite D call. Germline V gene data show CDR1 as DFQATT and CDR2 as SNEGSKA (reference sequence). The CDR3 is 13 amino acids. The V gene lost 3 bases and the J gene lost 7 bases, with 15 bases spanning the gap. CDR3 nucleotides: TGCAGTGCTAGTCTGGGTGGTGCGTCTGGCTACACCTTC. Translation: CSASLGGASGYTF.

The J gene is TRBJ1-5, the V gene TRBV5-8; D unresolved. Germline CDR1 SGHTS, CDR2 YDEGEE. This CDR3 has 14 residues. With 6 bases removed from V and 0 bases from J, the gap between germline ends came to 10 bases. The CDR3 region has the DNA TGTGCCAGCAAGGAGAGGTCTAGCAATCAGCCCCAGCATTTT. Translation gives CASKERSSNQPQHF.

The V gene is TRBV7-9, the J gene TRBJ1-2; 8 bases fit TRBD1. CDR3 length equals 13 residues. After removal of 5 bases from V and 6 bases from J, the junction contained 5 bases not matched to a gene. The germline gives CDR1 SEHNR, CDR2 FQNEAQ (reference sequence). The CDR3 sequence: CASSPGQGHGYTF. The CDR3 DNA reads as TGTGCCAGCAGCCCAGGACAGGGACATGGCTACACCTTC. Drawing the rest from reference TRBV7-9 and TRBJ1-2, the complete variable domain is DTGVSQNPRHKITKRGQNVTFRCDPISEHNRLYWYRQTLGQGPEFLTYFQNEAQLEKSRLLSDRFSAERPKGSFSTLEIQRTEQGDSAMYLCASSPGQGHGYTFGSGTRLTVV.

V usage is TRBV10-2 and J usage is TRBJ1-1, with a tentative D call TRBD1 (5 bases). This CDR3 comprises 14 residues. The germline V gene has CDR1 WSHSY and CDR2 SAAADI. Trimming removed 2 bases at V and 0 bases at J, with 7 bases between. The CDR3 region has the DNA TGCGCCAGCAGTGAGGGGGCAGTGAACACTGAAGCTTTCTTT. As protein: CASSEGAVNTEAFF.

V usage is TRBV21-1 and J usage is TRBJ2-1; TRBD2, the table's D call, lacks a check against the DNA. TRBV21-1 is a pseudogene locus. The CDR3 runs 17 residues. The CDR3 DNA reads TGTGCCAGCAGCAAAATGGGTGGAACTAGCGGGGGTAATGAGCAGTTCTTC. It specifies CASSKMGGTSGGNEQFF.

The chain has TRBV7-2 and TRBJ2-7, with unresolved D. The V end lost 5 bases, the J end lost 5 bases, and 7 bases lay between the germline ends. This CDR3 contains 11 residues. Germline values: CDR1 SGHTA, CDR2 FQGNSA. The CDR3 bases are TGTGCCAGCAGCACGTTCGACGAGCAGTACTTC. Amino acids: CASSTFDEQYF.

The gene calls are TRBV24-1 and TRBJ2-3, with 10 bases aligning to TRBD2. The germline V gene has CDR1 KGHDR and CDR2 SFDVKD. The CDR3 consists of 13 residues. After removal of 9 bases from V and 1 base from J, the junction contained 0 bases not matched to a gene. DNA of the CDR3: TGTGCCACCGGACTAGCGGGCACAGATACGCAGTATTTT. It is translated as CATGLAGTDTQYF.

This clone was detected only once. This chain joins TRBV3-1 (or the pseudogene TRBV3-2) and TRBJ1-4; D is undetermined. V shed 0 bases and J shed 4 bases, with 6 bases lying between them. This CDR3 spans 14 amino acids. CDR1 and CDR2 from the germline V gene are LGHDT and YNNKEL (reference sequence). The CDR3 nucleotides read TGTGCCAGCAGCCAAGACCGGGGTAATGAAAAACTGTTTTTT. Protein: CASSQDRGNEKLFF.

This clone was counted once. The gene calls are TRBV28 and TRBJ1-5; a possible D gene is TRBD1 (5 bases). This CDR3 spans 17 amino acids. Germline values: CDR1 MDHEN, CDR2 SYDVKM. V was clipped by 5 bases and J by 2 bases, with 19 bases between them. This CDR3 reads CASSPPGTFRGNQPQHF. Written as DNA, the CDR3 is TGTGCCAGCAGTCCTCCTGGGACCTTCCGGGGCAATCAGCCCCAGCATTTT.

This rearrangement joins TRBV5-5 to TRBJ1-6; tentatively, D is TRBD1 (5 bases). The CDR3 has 17 amino acids. V was pared by 4 bases and J by 1 base, with 15 bases between. Germline values: CDR1 SGHKS, CDR2 YYEKEE (reference sequence). As DNA, the CDR3 is TGTGCCAGCAGCCCGGGGGTCTCCGGATCCTATAATTCACCCCTCCACTTT. Amino acid sequence: CASSPGVSGSYNSPLHF.

The chain joins TRBV19 to TRBJ2-2; no clear D. Germline CDR1 is LNHDA and CDR2 is SQIVND (reference sequence). The CDR3 covers 15 residues. Trimming shortened V by 3 bases and J by 7 bases, and 15 bases separated the two germline ends. DNA for the CDR3: TGTGCCAGTAGTATTTTAGGCGGCCGAGGCGGGGAGCTGTTTTTT. Translated: CASSILGGRGGELFF.